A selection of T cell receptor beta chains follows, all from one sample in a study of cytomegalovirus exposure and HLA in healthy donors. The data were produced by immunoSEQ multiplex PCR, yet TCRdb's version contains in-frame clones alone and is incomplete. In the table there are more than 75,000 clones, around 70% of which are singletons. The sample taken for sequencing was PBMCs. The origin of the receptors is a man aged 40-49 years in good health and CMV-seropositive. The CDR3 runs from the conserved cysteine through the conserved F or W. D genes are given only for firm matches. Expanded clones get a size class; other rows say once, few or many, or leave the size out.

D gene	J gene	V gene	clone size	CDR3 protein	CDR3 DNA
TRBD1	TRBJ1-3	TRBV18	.	CASSPDRGSGNTIYF	TGTGCCAGCTCACCAGACAGGGGCTCTGGAAACACCATATATTTT
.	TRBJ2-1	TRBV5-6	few	CASSPNPGTYNEQFF	TGTGCCAGCAGCCCGAATCCAGGGACCTACAATGAGCAGTTCTTC
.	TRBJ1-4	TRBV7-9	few	CASTQNMFWAATNEKLFF	TGTGCCAGCACCCAAAATATGTTTTGGGCCGCAACTAATGAAAAACTGTTTTTT
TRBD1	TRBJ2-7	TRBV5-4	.	CASSLMQGAQEQYF	TGTGCCAGCAGCTTAATGCAGGGGGCGCAAGAGCAGTACTTC
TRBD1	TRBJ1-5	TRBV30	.	CAWSVRGQGVWNQPQHF	TGTGCCTGGAGTGTACGGGGACAGGGGGTATGGAATCAGCCCCAGCATTTT
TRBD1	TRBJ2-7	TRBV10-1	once	CASRPGQGSEQYF	TGCGCCAGCAGACCGGGACAGGGAAGCGAGCAGTACTTC
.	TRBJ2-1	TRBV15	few	CATSRARAGGNEQFF	TGTGCCACCAGCAGAGCTCGGGCCGGGGGCAATGAGCAGTTCTTC
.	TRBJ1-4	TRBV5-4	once	CASSLVPDSSWEKLFF	TGTGCCAGCAGCTTGGTCCCGGACAGCAGCTGGGAAAAACTGTTTTTT
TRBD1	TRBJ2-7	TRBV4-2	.	CASSQDRGEDYEQYF	TGTGCCAGCAGCCAGGACAGGGGAGAGGACTACGAGCAGTACTTC
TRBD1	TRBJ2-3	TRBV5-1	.	CASSSGVTGGLDTQYF	TGCGCCAGCAGCTCGGGTGTGACAGGGGGGTTAGATACGCAGTATTTT
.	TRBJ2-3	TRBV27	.	CASSSAGPGDTQYF	TGTGCCAGCTCTTCGGCAGGACCAGGGGATACGCAGTATTTT
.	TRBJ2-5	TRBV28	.	CASSRTGHETQYF	TGTGCCAGCAGCCGCACGGGTCATGAGACCCAGTACTTC